This T cell receptor beta chain was documented in a study of blood T cells in healthy people across ages. The CDR3 runs 17 residues. Germline assignment: CDR1 MNHEY and CDR2 SVGAGI. J lost 0 bases, V lost 2 bases, and 7 bases had no gene match. For the second PCR, which ran for about 6 to 11 cycles, a sample-barcoded 5' primer and a J-beta primer mix were used. From the 5' RACE reads, TCRdb called clonotypes with MiXCR, one entry per CDR3 protein. The top ten hold around 4% of the sample, which has about 1.5 million distinct CDR3 sequences, approximately 43% seen once. This sequence originates from a woman aged 18-29 years in good health. Sequencing input: blood. This chain joins TRBV6-5 and TRBJ1-2, with TRBD1 identical over 9 bases. Here the CDR3 reads CASSYHQDRGANYGYTF. The CDR3 DNA reads as TGTGCCAGCAGTTACCACCAGGACAGGGGAGCTAACTATGGCTACACCTTC.